The clone carrying this TCR beta chain was seen many times. Its cognate antigen is unknown. This CDR3 is built from 14 residues. CDR1 is MDHEN and CDR2 is SYDVKM in the germline V gene. V lost 6 bases to trimming and J lost 5 bases; unmatched junction nucleotides: 7. Using RNA template, CDR3s of TCR alpha and beta were amplified with iRepertoire arm-PCR. TCRdb re-analysed the multiplex PCR reads in MiXCR, keeping a single row per CDR3 protein. Of around 90,000 distinct CDR3 sequences listed, 35% to 50% are singletons. This sample is part of a study of glioma-infiltrating T cells. Notes on the study in general: Above-expected tissue-blood divergence occurred in all gliomas, most in low-grade ones.

J is TRBJ2-7 and V is TRBV28, with 10 bases matching TRBD1. The sample consisted of glioma tissue, nonneoplastic brain tissue, or PBMCs (not recorded which). This receptor was taken from a human donor with low-grade glioma or glioblastoma, undergoing nonglioma brain surgery, or in good health (not recorded which). CDR3 residues: CASSLSGTGDEQYF. Written as DNA, the CDR3 is TGTGCCAGCAGCTTAAGCGGGACAGGGGACGAGCAGTACTTC.